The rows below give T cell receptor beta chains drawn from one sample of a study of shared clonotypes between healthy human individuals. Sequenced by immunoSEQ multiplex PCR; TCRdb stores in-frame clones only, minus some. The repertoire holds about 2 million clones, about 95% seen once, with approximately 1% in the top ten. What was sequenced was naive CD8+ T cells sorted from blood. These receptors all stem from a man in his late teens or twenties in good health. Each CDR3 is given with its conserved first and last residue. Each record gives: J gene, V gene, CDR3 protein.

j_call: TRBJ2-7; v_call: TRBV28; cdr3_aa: CASSLIRGAYEQYF
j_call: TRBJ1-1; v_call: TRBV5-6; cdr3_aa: CASSSMVEGKGEAFF
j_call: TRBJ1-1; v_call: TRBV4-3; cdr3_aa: CASSQEGGGQTEAFF
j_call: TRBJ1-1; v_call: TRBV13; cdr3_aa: CASSFTEKNTEAFF
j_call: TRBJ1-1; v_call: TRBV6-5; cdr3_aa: CASSPGTGNTEAFF
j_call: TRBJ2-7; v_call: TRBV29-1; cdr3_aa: CSVEGVSGINEQYF
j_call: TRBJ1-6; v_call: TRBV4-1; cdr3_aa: CASSQTSSYNSPLHF
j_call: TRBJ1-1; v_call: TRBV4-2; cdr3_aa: CASSQGGSITEAFF
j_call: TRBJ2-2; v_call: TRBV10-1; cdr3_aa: CASSPGQGSGELFF
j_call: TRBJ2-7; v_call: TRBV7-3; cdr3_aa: CASSLEGGYEQYF
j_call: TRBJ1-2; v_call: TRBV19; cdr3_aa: CASSIDLELRYGYTF
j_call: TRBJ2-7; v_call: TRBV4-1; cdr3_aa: CASSQDGDIPYEQYF
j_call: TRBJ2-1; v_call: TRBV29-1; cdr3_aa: CSVPLGGGASEQFF
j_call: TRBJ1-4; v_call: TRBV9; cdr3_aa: CASSVGEGTGHEKLFF
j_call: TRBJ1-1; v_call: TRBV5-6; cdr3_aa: CASYQSGQYEAFF
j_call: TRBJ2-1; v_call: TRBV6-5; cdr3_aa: CASSYSSGTFNEQFF
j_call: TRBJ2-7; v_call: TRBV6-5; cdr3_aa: CASSYSGGYQYF
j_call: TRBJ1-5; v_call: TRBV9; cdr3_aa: CASSPGGKGNQPQHF
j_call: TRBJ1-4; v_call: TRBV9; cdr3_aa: CASSVEATTNEKLFF
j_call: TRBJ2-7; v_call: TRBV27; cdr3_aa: CASQASGSYEQYF
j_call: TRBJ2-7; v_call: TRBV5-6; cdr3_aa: CASSSILTSGPYEQYF
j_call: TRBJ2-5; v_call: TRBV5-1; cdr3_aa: CASSLGGLAGGPRRETQYF
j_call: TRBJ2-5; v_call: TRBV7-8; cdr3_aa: CASSLAPGFEETQYF
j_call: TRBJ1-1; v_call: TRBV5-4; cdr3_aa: CASSSPASVTEAFF
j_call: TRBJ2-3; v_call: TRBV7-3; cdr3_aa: CASSSGYTADTQYF
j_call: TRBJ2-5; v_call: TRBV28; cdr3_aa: CASSLGQQETQYF
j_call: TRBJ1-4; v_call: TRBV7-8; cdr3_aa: CASSPGLQGAGSEKLFF
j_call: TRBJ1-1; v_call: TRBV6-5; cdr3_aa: CASSPGTGTEAFF
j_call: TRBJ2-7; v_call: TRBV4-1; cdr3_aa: CASSVHGSLDYEQYF
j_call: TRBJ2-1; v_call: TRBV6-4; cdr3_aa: CASSDLAGWDNEQFF
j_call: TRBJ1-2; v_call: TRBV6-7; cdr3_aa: CASRRIYYGYTF
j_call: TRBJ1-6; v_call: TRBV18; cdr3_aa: CASSPDRYSPLHF
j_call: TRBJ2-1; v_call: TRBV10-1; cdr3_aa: CASILAGGYYNEQFF
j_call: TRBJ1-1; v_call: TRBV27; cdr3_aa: CASSDRGSAFF
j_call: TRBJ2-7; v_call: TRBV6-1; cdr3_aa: CASSEVLGYYEQYF
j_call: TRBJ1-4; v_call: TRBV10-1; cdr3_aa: CASSPGQGEVEKLFF
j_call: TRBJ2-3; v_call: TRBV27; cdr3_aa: CASRAGAFFTDTQYF
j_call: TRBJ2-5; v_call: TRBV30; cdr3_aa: CAWSVVGTMETQYF
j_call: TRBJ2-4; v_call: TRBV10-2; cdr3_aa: CASSETVAKNIQYF
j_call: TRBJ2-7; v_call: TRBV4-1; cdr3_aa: CASSQDSRSSYEQYF
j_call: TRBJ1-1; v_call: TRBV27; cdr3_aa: CASSLIGQLTEAFF
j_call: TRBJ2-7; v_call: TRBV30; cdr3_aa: CAWSVGGQGDEQYF
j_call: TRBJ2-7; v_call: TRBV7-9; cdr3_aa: CASSSPGYPTQYF
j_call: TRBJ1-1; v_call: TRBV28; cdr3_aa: CASSFTRGGEAFF
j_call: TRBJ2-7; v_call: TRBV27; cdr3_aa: CASSLEGPDREGSYEQYF
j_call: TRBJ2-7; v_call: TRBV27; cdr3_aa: CASSLFLGRSYEQYF